This TCR beta chain is from a study of shared clonotypes between healthy human individuals. Study as a whole: With ages of 18 to 49, the donors were two women and a few men.

Points on this clone: No antigen is known for it.

Authors' processing steps: As immunoSEQ supplied junction-only sequences (without quality scores), filtering differed. Sequencing used immunoSEQ multiplex PCR; TCRdb keeps in-frame clones, though not all of them. Clonal size and the V and J genes are those of that table, whereas D and trimming came from the DNA. The sample shows millions of clones, roughly 95% of them seen only once. Study results and limitations: The generation probabilities recorded for non-shared clonotypes fell below those of clonotypes shared by all four donors.

V lost 0 bases to trimming and J lost 6 bases, with 11 bases between them. Germline assignment: CDR1 GTSNPN and CDR2 SVGIG (reference sequence). This CDR3 contains 14 residues. Sequencing input: naive CD4+ T cells sorted from blood. Described subset: CD45RA+ positively selected. The chain combines TRBV30 with TRBJ1-4; D gene unclear. The TCR originated in a man aged 18 to 29 in good health. In DNA form, the CDR3 reads TGTGCCTGGAGTGTCGGTTTATTGGATGAAAAACTGTTTTTT. It is translated as CAWSVGLLDEKLFF. Together with reference TRBV30 and TRBJ1-4, the CDR3 gives the full variable domain: SQTIHQWPATLVQPVGSPLSLECTVEGTSNPNLYWYRQAAGRGLQLLFYSVGIGQISSEVPQNLSASRPQDRQFILSSKKLLLSDSGFYLCAWSVGLLDEKLFFGSGTQLSVL.